This T cell receptor (beta chain) derives from a study of cytomegalovirus exposure and HLA in healthy donors. Study observations and caveats: Some segments of the V type, notably TRBV6-2 and TRBV6-3, were excluded as indistinguishable.

On this clone itself: Its target is unknown.

PCR involved 60 Vbeta and 13 Jbeta primers. TCRdb keeps only in-frame clones here, not all; method: immunoSEQ multiplex PCR. The data hold 120,000 to 150,000 clones, with approximately 9% observed a single time. CDR3 length: 15 amino acids. V lost 3 bases and J lost 8; bases outside the gene matches: 5. CDR1 and CDR2 (germline): MDHEN, SYDVKM. This chain uses TRBV28 with TRBJ1-6; 9 positions match TRBD1. The sequencing sample was made of PBMCs. The sequence was collected from a male donor in good health and CMV-seronegative. The CDR3: CASSLRTGVHSPLHF. CDR3 sequence (DNA): TGTGCCAGCAGTTTGCGGACAGGGGTACATTCACCCCTCCACTTT.